This TCR beta chain was retrieved from a study of cytotoxic CD8 clonotypes in ibrutinib-treated CLL. Some clones are missing from TCRdb's copy, which holds only in-frame ones; the method was immunoSEQ multiplex PCR. The sample records 70,000 to 80,000 clones, around 78% being singletons. Germline CDR1 SGDLS, CDR2 YYNGEE. Trimming removed 4 bases from V and 5 bases from J, with 24 bases in between. CDR3 length: 17 residues. The rearrangement uses TRBV9 and TRBJ2-5, with a possible D match to TRBD1 (6 bases). This receptor was obtained from a human donor with chronic lymphocytic leukemia. This specimen consisted of PBMCs, obtained after 24 months of ibrutinib treatment. CDR3 residues: CASSPYQGRVPSETQYF. CDR3 bases: TGTGCCAGCAGCCCCTACCAGGGGCGCGTTCCCTCGGAGACCCAGTACTTC.